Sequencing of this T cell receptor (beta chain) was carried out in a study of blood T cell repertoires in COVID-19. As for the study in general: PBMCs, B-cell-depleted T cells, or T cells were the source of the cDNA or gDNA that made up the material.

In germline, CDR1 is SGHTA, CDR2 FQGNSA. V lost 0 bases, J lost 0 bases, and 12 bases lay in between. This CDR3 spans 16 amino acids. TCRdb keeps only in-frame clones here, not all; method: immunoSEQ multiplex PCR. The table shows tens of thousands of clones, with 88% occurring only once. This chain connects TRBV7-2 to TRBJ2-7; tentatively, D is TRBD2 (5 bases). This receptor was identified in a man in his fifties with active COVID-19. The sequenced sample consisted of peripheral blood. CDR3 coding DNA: TGTGCCAGCAGCTTAGCGATTCGGGGAGACTCCTACGAGCAGTACTTC. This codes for CASSLAIRGDSYEQYF.